The rows below give T cell receptor beta chains drawn from one sample of a study of control samples from healthy donors and cancer patients. Assay used: immunoSEQ multiplex PCR; TCRdb lists only in-frame clones, some missing. In the table there are about 130,000 clones, about 90% of which are singletons. The sequenced material came from blood. The receptors stem from a man aged 18 to 30 in good health. CDR3s include the opening cysteine and the closing phenylalanine or tryptophan. D genes are given only for firm matches. Not every row has a clone size; where given, it reads once, few, many or a size class.

v_call,j_call,clone_size,d_call,cdr3_aa,cdr3_nt
TRBV18,TRBJ2-1,.,.,CASSPSAGSYNEQFF,TGTGCCAGCTCACCATCGGCAGGGTCCTACAATGAGCAGTTCTTC
TRBV6-5,TRBJ2-3,.,.,CASREGVSTDTQYF,TGTGCCAGCAGGGAGGGCGTCTCTACAGATACGCAGTATTTT
TRBV5-1,TRBJ1-1,.,.,CASSSLGPNTEAFF,TGCGCCAGCAGCTCCTTGGGTCCGAACACTGAAGCTTTCTTT
TRBV20-1,TRBJ1-4,.,TRBD1,CSASIGTENEKLFF,TGCAGTGCTAGTATCGGGACAGAGAATGAAAAACTGTTTTTT
TRBV25-1,TRBJ2-7,.,TRBD1,CASSVGQAAYEQYF,TGTGCCAGCAGTGTAGGACAGGCGGCCTACGAGCAGTACTTC
TRBV12-3/TRBV12-4,TRBJ2-5,many,.,CASSLRDAGTQYF,TGTGCCAGCAGCCTCCGGGATGCTGGGACCCAGTACTTC
TRBV5-1,TRBJ2-1,.,.,CASSFGDSYNEQFF,TGCGCCAGCAGCTTCGGGGATTCCTACAATGAGCAGTTCTTC
TRBV13,TRBJ2-5,.,.,CASSPWRSLQETQYF,TGTGCCAGCAGTCCGTGGAGGAGCTTACAAGAGACCCAGTACTTC
TRBV5-1,TRBJ1-2,once,.,CASSPDDRAYGYTF,TGCGCCAGCAGCCCAGATGACAGAGCCTATGGCTACACCTTC
TRBV5-1,TRBJ1-1,once,.,CASSLSRGGNTEAFF,TGCGCCAGCAGCCTCTCTCGGGGGGGCAACACTGAAGCTTTCTTT
TRBV10-3,TRBJ2-2,.,TRBD1,CAINAGTGVTGELFF,TGTGCCATCAACGCCGGGACAGGGGTCACCGGGGAGCTGTTTTTT
TRBV5-1,TRBJ2-5,once,TRBD1,CASSPTGTGGEGETQYF,TGCGCCAGCAGCCCTACCGGGACAGGGGGTGAGGGAGAGACCCAGTACTTC
TRBV2,TRBJ2-1,.,.,CASRIIKQAQFF,TGTGCCAGCAGGATAATAAAGCAGGCGCAGTTCTTC
TRBV6-5,TRBJ2-7,.,.,CASSHHRRQFYEQYF,TGTGCCAGCAGTCACCACCGGAGACAGTTCTACGAGCAGTACTTC
TRBV3-1/TRBV3-2,TRBJ1-2,.,.,CASSPRGGLGGYTF,TGTGCCAGCAGCCCTCGGGGGGGGCTAGGCGGCTACACCTTC
TRBV28,TRBJ2-3,.,TRBD2,CASIPRGGTDTQYF,TGTGCCAGCATCCCCCGGGGGGGCACAGATACGCAGTATTTT
TRBV10-3,TRBJ2-3,.,TRBD2,CAISGGTSGSTDTQYF,TGTGCCATCAGTGGTGGGACTAGCGGGAGCACAGATACGCAGTATTTT
TRBV19,TRBJ2-3,.,.,CASSIGGGKVTDTQYF,TGTGCCAGTAGTATAGGTGGCGGGAAGGTGACAGATACGCAGTATTTT
TRBV19,TRBJ2-5,.,.,CASSPARVLETQYF,TGTGCCAGTAGTCCAGCCAGGGTCTTGGAGACCCAGTACTTC
TRBV18,TRBJ1-1,.,.,CASSPQALLGGPMNTEAFF,TGTGCCAGCTCACCACAGGCTCTGCTAGGGGGTCCCATGAACACTGAAGCTTTCTTT
TRBV6-4,TRBJ1-6,.,TRBD1,CASSETGGGNSPLHF,TGTGCCAGCAGTGAGACAGGGGGTGGTAATTCACCCCTCCACTTT
TRBV29-1,TRBJ1-1,once,.,CSVTGGDIGNTEAFF,TGCAGCGTAACGGGAGGTGACATTGGGAACACTGAAGCTTTCTTT
TRBV19,TRBJ1-4,.,.,CASSEQGREKLFF,TGTGCCAGTAGTGAACAGGGAAGGGAAAAACTGTTTTTT
TRBV7-2,TRBJ2-5,once,TRBD1,CASSLRPRDRGGETQYF,TGTGCCAGCAGCTTGAGGCCCCGGGACAGGGGGGGGGAGACCCAGTACTTC
TRBV19,TRBJ1-5,.,.,CASSSREGQHQPQHF,TGTGCCAGTAGTTCCCGGGAGGGGCAGCATCAGCCCCAGCATTTT
TRBV7-3,TRBJ2-1,.,.,CASSYTGTYNEQFF,TGTGCCAGCAGCTATACGGGAACCTACAATGAGCAGTTCTTC
TRBV3-1/TRBV3-2,TRBJ2-1,.,TRBD2,CASSPYRGLAGGSYNEQFF,TGTGCCAGCAGCCCCTATAGGGGACTAGCGGGAGGCTCCTACAATGAGCAGTTCTTC
TRBV4-1,TRBJ2-7,once,.,CASSQEGLQGGEQYF,TGCGCCAGCAGCCAAGAGGGACTTCAAGGAGGCGAGCAGTACTTC
TRBV10-1,TRBJ1-5,.,.,CASSEPRKSSQSAPAF,TGCGCCAGCAGTGAGCCGAGAAAGTCTAGCCAATCAGCCCCAGCATTT
TRBV10-3,TRBJ1-2,.,.,CAISRPGTAANYGYTF,TGTGCCATCAGTCGCCCCGGGACGGCAGCTAACTATGGCTACACCTTC
TRBV19,TRBJ1-5,.,.,CASKGNINQPQHF,TGTGCCAGTAAGGGGAACATTAATCAGCCCCAGCATTTT
TRBV11-2,TRBJ1-1,once,.,CASSIWGGSMNTEAFF,TGTGCCAGCAGCATATGGGGTGGCAGCATGAACACTGAAGCTTTCTTT
TRBV12-3/TRBV12-4,TRBJ2-5,.,.,CASSLMGRETQYF,TGTGCCAGCAGTTTGATGGGTCGGGAGACCCAGTACTTC
TRBV5-1,TRBJ2-1,.,TRBD2,CASSPLAGNNEQFF,TGCGCCAGCAGCCCGCTAGCGGGAAACAATGAGCAGTTCTTC
TRBV7-9,TRBJ1-1,.,TRBD1,CASSMPGQIEVDTEAFF,TGTGCCAGCAGCATGCCGGGACAGATTGAGGTGGACACTGAAGCTTTCTTT
TRBV6-4,TRBJ1-2,few,.,CASSDGTNYGYTF,TGTGCCAGCAGTGACGGCACTAACTATGGCTACACCTTC
TRBV10-1,TRBJ2-1,.,.,CASSESRRDYNEQFF,TGCGCCAGCAGTGAGTCGAGGCGGGACTACAATGAGCAGTTCTTC
TRBV6-5,TRBJ2-1,.,TRBD2,CASSSSGGRYEQFF,TGTGCCAGCAGTTCTAGCGGGGGGCGGTATGAGCAGTTCTTC
TRBV25-1,TRBJ2-7,.,.,CASNQGGLNYEQYF,TGTGCCAGCAATCAAGGAGGACTGAACTACGAGCAGTACTTC
TRBV11-2,TRBJ1-5,.,.,CASSLSQGQPQHF,TGTGCCAGCAGCTTATCTCAGGGGCAGCCCCAGCATTTT
TRBV7-9,TRBJ1-5,.,.,CASSFEAPSQPQHF,TGTGCCAGCAGCTTTGAGGCGCCGAGTCAGCCCCAGCATTTT
TRBV19,TRBJ1-1,.,.,CASSMNGLRDNTEAFF,TGTGCCAGTAGTATGAACGGACTTAGGGACAACACTGAAGCTTTCTTT
TRBV6-1,TRBJ1-5,.,.,CASSETVPGTSPQHF,TGTGCCAGCAGTGAAACTGTGCCGGGTACTTCACCCCAGCATTTT
TRBV7-2,TRBJ2-7,.,.,CASSLAGDEQYF,TGTGCCAGCAGCTTAGCGGGGGACGAGCAGTACTTC
TRBV7-6,TRBJ1-6,.,TRBD1,CASSLAHRGNSPLHF,TGTGCCAGCAGCTTAGCCCACAGGGGTAATTCACCCCTCCACTTC
TRBV18,TRBJ1-5,.,.,CASSGTLGQPQHF,TGTGCCAGCTCCGGGACCTTGGGTCAGCCCCAGCATTTT
TRBV7-2,TRBJ2-7,.,.,CASSLDGAGSYEQYF,TGTGCCAGCAGCTTAGATGGGGCGGGCTCCTACGAGCAGTACTTC
TRBV19,TRBJ1-4,.,.,CASSISFYPATNEKLFF,TGTGCCAGTAGTATATCGTTCTATCCTGCAACTAATGAAAAACTGTTTTTT
TRBV21-1,TRBJ2-6,.,.,CASSKGNGGSGRTPPGANVLTF,TGTGCCAGCAGCAAAGGGAACGGGGGTAGCGGGAGGACCCCTCCTGGGGCCAACGTCCTGACTTTC
TRBV7-2,TRBJ1-1,.,.,CASSLAHIMNTEAFF,TGTGCCAGCAGCTTAGCGCATATCATGAACACTGAAGCTTTCTTT
TRBV18,TRBJ2-7,.,.,CASSPDLLGQYF,TGTGCCAGCTCACCAGACTTGCTGGGGCAGTACTTC
TRBV29-1,TRBJ2-1,once,TRBD2,CSGGLAGGDEQFF,TGCAGCGGCGGACTAGCGGGAGGGGATGAGCAGTTCTTC
TRBV5-5,TRBJ2-5,once,.,CASSLLAGQETQYF,TGTGCCAGCAGCTTACTGGCGGGACAAGAGACCCAGTACTTC
TRBV30,TRBJ1-5,.,.,CAWAQGMDQPQHF,TGTGCCTGGGCCCAGGGGATGGATCAGCCCCAGCATTTT
TRBV6-5,TRBJ2-5,once,.,CASSSFSRKQETQYF,TGTGCCAGCAGTTCCTTCTCTAGAAAACAAGAGACCCAGTACTTC